The 20 T cell receptor beta chains listed next were all sequenced from one sample in a study of T cell clonality in common variable immunodeficiency (dated by TCRdb to the mid-2010s). Receptors were amplified or captured by the immunoSEQ multiplex PCR assay. Entries here come from immuneACCESS through TCRdb and include only in-frame sequences with V and J called. Some clones fail to appear in such tables; in the studies checked, an unresolved V gene covers under half of the shortfall, and the cause of the remainder is unknown. The sample records tens of thousands of clones, none occurring a single time. Clones ranked in the top ten supply under 2.5% of the sample. The research as a whole found: Fewer deletions and N-nucleotide insertions were reportedly observed in CVID TCRbeta sequences, and highly modified clones with 13 or more V deletions were reportedly absent from CVID TCRbeta sequences.

For these TCRs, the target antigens are not known. Sequenced input: peripheral blood mononuclear cells. These receptors originate from a human donor with common variable immunodeficiency.

This clone was recorded at least ten times. The read falls 3 residues short of the CDR3 end, and the missing part is taken from the germline J gene. The genes are TRBV7-8 and TRBJ2-7; 7 bases are shared with TRBD1. V lost 2 bases, J lost 2 bases, and 6 bases stayed unmatched. This CDR3 region has 15 residues. Germline CDR1 and CDR2: SGHVS and FQNEAQ. CDR3 DNA, as far as it was read: TGTGCCAGCAGCTTAAACAGGGGCCAGACCTACGAG. Amino acid sequence: CASSLNRGQTYE. The complete CDR3 sequence is CASSLNRGQTYEQYF. Based on the CDR3 plus reference TRBV7-8 and TRBJ2-7, the full variable domain is GAGVSQSPRYKVAKRGQDVALRCDPISGHVSLFWYQQALGQGPEFLTYFQNEAQLDKSGLPSDRFFAERPEGSVSTLKIQRTQQEDSAVYLCASSLNRGQTYEQYFGPGTRLTVT.

This clone was counted many times. Coverage ceases 3 residues before the CDR3 finishes, and the germline J gene fills in the end. The V gene is TRBV5-1, the J gene TRBJ2-1, with a possible D match to TRBD2 (7 bases). V shed 1 base and J shed 5 bases, with 13 bases lying between them. CDR1 is SGHRS, CDR2 YFSETQ, per germline. This CDR3 has 15 amino acids. The CDR3 sequence is CASSLLAGANNEQFF. The DNA read from the CDR3 is TGCGCCAGCAGCTTGTTGGCGGGGGCTAACAATGAG.

This clone occurred many times. The CDR3 goes on 3 residues after the read ends, and that part is filled in from the germline J gene. The chain has TRBV20-1 and TRBJ2-7; the match to TRBD2 covers 11 bases. Trimming at V came to 6 bases and at J to 2 bases, leaving 15 bases not matched to a gene. Germline CDR1 reads DFQATT; CDR2 reads SNEGSKA (reference sequence). The CDR3 length is 17 residues. The CDR3 loop reads CSAPPLAGGTTTYEQYF. CDR3 DNA (partial): TGCAGTGCCCCCCCTCTAGCGGGGGGAACTACTACCTACGAG.

This clone was detected only a few times. The CDR3 is cut off 3 residues early in the read; its end comes from the germline J gene. The identical CDR3 is also encoded by other nucleotide sequences in the sample. V and J are TRBV2 and TRBJ1-4, with 9 bases aligning to TRBD1. CDR3 length equals 14 residues. V lost 4 bases and J lost 7; bases outside the gene matches: 4. Germline CDR1 SNHLY, CDR2 FYNNEI. The covered CDR3 bases are TGTGCCAGCAGTGCACAGGGGGCTGGTGAAAAA. Protein product: CASSAQGAGEK. The entire CDR3 sequence reads CASSAQGAGEKLFF.

This clone has ten or more counts. The read comes to an end 3 residues before the CDR3 does, leaving the germline J gene to fill in the end. The chain uses TRBV19 and TRBJ2-7; TRBD2 aligns across 8 bases. The junction had 13 bases not matched to a gene; V was cut back by 4 bases and J by 5 bases. The CDR3 totals 16 residues. From germline, CDR1 is LNHDA and CDR2 SQIVND (reference sequence). The CDR3 is CASSNPRRGGNNEQYF. The part of the CDR3 DNA that was read is TGTGCCAGTAGTAACCCGCGCCGCGGGGGGAACAACGAG.

This clone has at least ten counts. The CDR3 end is not reached by the read, which stops 3 residues before it; the germline J gene fills it in. The V and J genes are TRBV29-1 and TRBJ1-1, with 8 bases lining up with TRBD1. This CDR3 is built from 11 residues. The germline V gene encodes CDR1 SQVTM and CDR2 ANQGSEA. CDR3 protein: CSVGTGSEAFF. CDR3 DNA, as far as it was read: TGCAGCGTTGGGACAGGGTCAGAA.

This clone was counted ten times or more. Read sequence stops 3 residues before the CDR3 end, and the germline J gene provides the missing end. This chain connects TRBV7-2 to TRBJ2-4; no firm D call. Germline V gene lookup returns CDR1 SGHTA and CDR2 FQGNSA. The CDR3 runs 12 residues. This CDR3 reads CASSLERQIQYF. The part of the CDR3 DNA that was read is TGTGCCAGCAGCTTAGAGAGGCAGATT.

This clone was observed at least ten times. The read comes to an end 3 residues before the CDR3 does, leaving the germline J gene to fill in the end. V usage is TRBV9 and J usage is TRBJ2-3; 8 positions match TRBD2. Germline V gene data show CDR1 as SGDLS and CDR2 as YYNGEE. V gave up 4 bases and J gave up 1 base; unmatched junction bases: 5. The CDR3 covers 15 residues. The covered CDR3 bases are TGTGCCAGCAGCACAGATAGCGGGGGCACAGATACG. It translates to CASSTDSGGTDT. In full, the CDR3 reads CASSTDSGGTDTQYF.

Turning to this clone: The read finishes 3 residues shy of the CDR3 end, and the germline J gene is used to complete it. This chain joins TRBV20-1 and TRBJ2-7; 12 positions agree with TRBD1. The CDR3 extends over 15 amino acids. The trim removed 0 bases at V and 6 bases at J, leaving 6 bases unmatched. Germline assignment: CDR1 DFQATT and CDR2 SNEGSKA (reference sequence). CDR3 loop: CSARDGGTGGREQYF. The sequenced part of the CDR3 DNA is TGCAGTGCTAGAGATGGTGGGACAGGGGGCCGCGAG.

This clone was picked up many times. The CDR3 end lies 3 residues beyond the end of the read and is filled in from the germline J gene. The genes are TRBV7-3 and TRBJ2-3, with D perhaps matching TRBD1 or TRBD2 (5 bases each). CDR1 and CDR2 (germline): SGHTA, FQGTGA. The length of the CDR3 is 15 residues. V shed 5 bases and J shed 1 base, with 13 bases lying between them. The sequenced CDR3 bases are TGTGCCAGCAGCCAGCGAGGGGTTGGCACAGATACG. This codes for CASSQRGVGTDT. Given in full, the CDR3 is CASSQRGVGTDTQYF.

This clone was detected many times. The CDR3 extends 3 residues past the end of the read, so its final part is completed from the germline J gene. The J gene is TRBJ2-3, the V gene TRBV7-8; D is undetermined. Germline CDR1 reads SGHVS; CDR2 reads FQNEAQ. Trimming removed 6 bases from V and 0 bases from J, with 4 bases in between. The CDR3 spans 12 residues. The CDR3 is CASRTSTDTQYF. Incomplete CDR3 DNA: TGTGCCAGCAGGACTAGCACAGATACG.

There are many counts of this clone. The CDR3 end falls 3 residues outside the read, so it is completed with the germline J gene. V is TRBV20-1 and J is TRBJ2-1; 7 positions match TRBD2. Germline lookup yields CDR1 DFQATT and CDR2 SNEGSKA (reference sequence). CDR3 size: 15 residues. Germline trimming cut 5 bases from V and 9 bases from J; bases unmatched to any gene: 16. This CDR3 is CSAPIAAGSRREQFF. The DNA read from the CDR3 is TGCAGTGCTCCAATCGCAGCGGGATCCCGACGTGAG.

This clone was counted at least ten times. Read coverage stops 3 residues before the CDR3 terminus; the germline J gene supplies the remainder. This chain joins TRBV5-1 and TRBJ2-3; TRBD1 matches 9 bases. Germline V gene lookup returns CDR1 SGHRS and CDR2 YFSETQ. The CDR3 sequence is 13 residues long. J gave up 7 bases and V 5 bases, and 5 bases lay outside the gene matches. Incomplete CDR3 DNA: TGCGCCAGCAGAGACAGGGGGTTATATACG. This translates into CASRDRGLYT. The entire CDR3 sequence reads CASRDRGLYTQYF.

This clone was counted at least ten times. The read is 3 residues too short to cover the CDR3 end, so that end is filled in from the germline J gene. The V and J genes are TRBV19 and TRBJ2-3; D possibly matches TRBD1 or TRBD2 (6 bases each). The germline CDR1 and CDR2 sequences are LNHDA and SQIVND (reference sequence). The CDR3 consists of 15 residues. Trimming shortened V by 5 bases and J by 0 bases, and 12 bases separated the two germline ends. The sequenced CDR3 bases are TGTGCCAGTAGTGGGAGGACAGCTAGCACAGATACG. Encoded protein: CASSGRTASTDT. The whole CDR3 sequence is CASSGRTASTDTQYF.

This clone was counted ten times or more. Read coverage stops 3 residues before the CDR3 terminus; the germline J gene supplies the remainder. The chain is built from TRBV7-6 and TRBJ2-7, with D maybe TRBD2 (6 bases). The CDR3 runs to 13 residues. V dropped 7 bases and J dropped 4 bases, with 14 bases sitting between them. The germline CDR1 and CDR2 sequences are SGHVS and FNYEAQ. CDR3 residues: CASNLNGGYEQYF. Partial CDR3 DNA: TGTGCCAGCAACCTCAATGGGGGGTACGAG. The whole variable domain, filled in from reference TRBV7-6 and TRBJ2-7, reads GAGVSQSPRYKVTKRGQDVALRCDPISGHVSLYWYRQALGQGPEFLTYFNYEAQQDKSGLPNDRFSAERPEGSISTLTIQRTEQRDSAMYRCASNLNGGYEQYFGPGTRLTVT.

This clone was observed at least ten times. Sequencing ends 3 residues short of the CDR3 end; the germline J gene provides the rest. The chain joins TRBV11-1 to TRBJ2-5; a possible D gene is TRBD2 (6 bases). This CDR3 contains 15 residues. Germline CDR1 is SGHAT and CDR2 is FQDESV (reference sequence). Trimming left V 5 bases short and J 0 bases short, with 13 bases between. The CDR3 sequence is CASSAGTRYQETQYF. CDR3 bases read: TGTGCCAGCAGCGCCGGGACTCGGTACCAAGAGACC.

This clone was picked up many times. The observed sequence ends 3 residues before the CDR3 terminus, with the missing tail filled in from the germline J gene. The chain is built from TRBV6-1 and TRBJ2-5, with no clear D. CDR3 size: 14 residues. Germline CDR1 MNHNS, CDR2 SASEGT. Between the trimmed V and J ends, which lost 4 bases and 0 bases, there was a span of 9 bases. The part of the CDR3 DNA that was read is TGTGCCAGCAGTGCGAACTCGTACCAAGAGACC. Its translation is CASSANSYQET. The CDR3 in full is CASSANSYQETQYF.

This clone was counted at least ten times. The part of the CDR3 DNA that was read is TGTGCCAGCCAGTTCGGGACAGGGAACACCGGGGAG. It yields the protein CASQFGTGNTGE. The full CDR3 protein is CASQFGTGNTGELFF. The gene calls are TRBV2 and TRBJ2-2, with 8 nucleotides matching TRBD1. The missing CDR3 end, 3 residues past where the read stops, is filled in from the germline J gene. Germline V lookup: CDR1 SNHLY, CDR2 FYNNEI. V lost 8 bases to trimming and J lost 1 base; unmatched junction nucleotides: 6. This CDR3 has 15 residues. Using reference TRBV2 and TRBJ2-2 for the parts outside the CDR3, the full variable domain is EPEVTQTPSHQVTQMGQEVILRCVPISNHLYFYWYRQILGQKVEFLVSFYNNEISEKSEIFDDQFSVERPDGSNFTLKIRSTKLEDSAMYFCASQFGTGNTGELFFGEGSRLTVL.

This clone was observed at least ten times. The read ends 3 residues before the CDR3 terminus; that terminus is restored from the germline J gene. V usage is TRBV5-4 and J usage is TRBJ1-1; D remains unclear. Trimming pared 0 bases from V and 1 base from J, leaving 7 bases between. Germline CDR1 SGHNT, CDR2 YYREEE (reference sequence). The CDR3 loop spans 14 amino acids. Partial CDR3 DNA: TGTGCCAGCAGCTTGGAGGCGGCGAACACTGAA. Translating gives CASSLEAANTE. The entire CDR3 protein is CASSLEAANTEAFF.

This clone was seen many times. With the read ending 3 residues before the CDR3 end, the germline J gene is used to fill in that end. The rearrangement joins TRBV7-9 to TRBJ2-2; D may be TRBD1 (6 bases). The length of the CDR3 is 13 residues. V dropped 2 bases and J dropped 6 bases, with 7 bases sitting between them. The germline V gene encodes CDR1 SEHNR and CDR2 FQNEAQ (reference sequence). The DNA read from the CDR3 is TGTGCCAGCAGCTTACAGGGGTCCGGGGAG. This encodes CASSLQGSGE. The whole CDR3 reads CASSLQGSGELFF.